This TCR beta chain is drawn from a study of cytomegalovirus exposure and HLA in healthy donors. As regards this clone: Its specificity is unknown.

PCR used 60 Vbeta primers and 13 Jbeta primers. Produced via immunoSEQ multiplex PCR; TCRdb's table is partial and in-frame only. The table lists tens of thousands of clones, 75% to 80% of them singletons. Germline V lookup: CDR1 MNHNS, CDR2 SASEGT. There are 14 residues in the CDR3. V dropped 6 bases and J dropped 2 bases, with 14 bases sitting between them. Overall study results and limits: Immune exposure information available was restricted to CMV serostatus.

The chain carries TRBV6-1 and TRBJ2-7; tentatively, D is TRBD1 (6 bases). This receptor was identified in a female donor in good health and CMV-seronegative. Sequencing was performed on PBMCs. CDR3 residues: CASSRQAKPYEQYF. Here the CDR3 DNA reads TGTGCCAGCAGCAGACAGGCTAAACCCTACGAGCAGTACTTC.